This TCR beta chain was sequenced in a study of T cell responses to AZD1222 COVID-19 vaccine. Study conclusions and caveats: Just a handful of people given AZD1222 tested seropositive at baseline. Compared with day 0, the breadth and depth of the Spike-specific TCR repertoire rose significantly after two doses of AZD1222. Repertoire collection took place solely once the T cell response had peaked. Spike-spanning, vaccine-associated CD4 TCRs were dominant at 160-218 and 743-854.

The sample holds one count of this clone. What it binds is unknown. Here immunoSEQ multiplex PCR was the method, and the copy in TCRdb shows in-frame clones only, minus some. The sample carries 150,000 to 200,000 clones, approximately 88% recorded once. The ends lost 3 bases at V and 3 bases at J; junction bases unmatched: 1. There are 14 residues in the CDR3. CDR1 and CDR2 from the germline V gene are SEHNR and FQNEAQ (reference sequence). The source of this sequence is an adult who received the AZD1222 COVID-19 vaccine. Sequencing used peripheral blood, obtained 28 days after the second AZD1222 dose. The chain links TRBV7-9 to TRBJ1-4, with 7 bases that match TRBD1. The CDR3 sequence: CASSLGTANEKLFF. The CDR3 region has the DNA TGTGCCAGCAGCTTGGGGACAGCTAATGAAAAACTGTTTTTT.